The following is a T cell receptor (beta chain) sequence with its context. These data come from a study of blood T cell repertoires in COVID-19. Study-wide background: The United States, Italy and Spain provided the acute and convalescent COVID-19 samples. The cDNA or gDNA used as material had been derived from T cells, B-cell-depleted T cells, or PBMCs.

Germline CDR1 is KGHSH and CDR2 is LQKENI. V lost 6 bases, J lost 1 base, and 9 bases lay in between. The CDR3 loop spans 13 amino acids. As originally analysed: Quantification of nucleated cells was approximated via reference gene primer amplification. Libraries were prepared by immunoSEQ multiplex PCR; TCRdb keeps only in-frame clonotypes and omits some of them. That table gives V, J and clone size, and the DNA gave D and trimming. This sample has around 110,000 clones, with 84% found just once. The J gene is TRBJ1-1, the V gene TRBV18; D call uncertain. The receptor was isolated from a woman in her sixties with acute or convalescent COVID-19. The material sequenced was peripheral blood. CDR3 DNA sequence: TGTGCCAGCTCGTTAACGGGGAACACTGAAGCTTTCTTT. Its protein is CASSLTGNTEAFF. Combining the CDR3 with reference TRBV18 and TRBJ1-1 gives the whole variable domain NAGVMQNPRHLVRRRGQEARLRCSPMKGHSHVYWYRQLPEEGLKFMVYLQKENIIDESGMPKERFSAEFPKEGPSILRIQQVVRGDSAAYFCASSLTGNTEAFFGQGTRLTVV.